Shown below are 28 T cell receptor beta chains from a single sample sequenced in a study of spatial heterogeneity in lung cancer. Time point denoted: sample taken at primary tumor resection. Material for sequencing was whole RNA from tumor, nontumor lung or frozen PBMC, left unsorted. MiXCR was run by TCRdb on the 5' RACE reads, yielding one entry per CDR3 protein. The table has approximately 24,000 distinct CDR3 sequences, 4% to 6% seen once. The sequenced sample was PBMCs, obtained at surgery. Every receptor here comes from a male donor with early-stage non-small cell lung cancer.

This clonotype was recorded at least ten times. This chain links TRBV6-1 with TRBJ2-2; weak D call: TRBD1 (5 bases). Germline CDR1 reads MNHNS; CDR2 reads SASEGT. CDR3 length: 14 residues. V gave up 7 bases and J gave up 6 bases, with 15 bases separating them. The CDR3 protein is CASNDQRQSGELFF. DNA of the CDR3: TGTGCCAGCAACGACCAGAGACAGTCCGGGGAGCTGTTTTTT.

Many counts were recorded for this clonotype. The chain employs TRBV29-1 and TRBJ2-1; D is possibly TRBD2 (6 bases). This CDR3 comprises 17 residues. The V gene lost 4 bases and the J gene lost 2 bases, with 21 bases spanning the gap. The germline CDR1 and CDR2 sequences are SQVTM and ANQGSEA. The CDR3 sequence is CSVGSGGIGLAYNEQFF. Written as DNA, the CDR3 is TGCAGCGTTGGTTCTGGGGGGATTGGGCTGGCCTACAATGAGCAGTTCTTC.

This clonotype occurred many times. V and J are TRBV12-3 or TRBV12-4 and TRBJ2-2; D is possibly TRBD2 (6 bases). Trimming pared 3 bases from V and 3 bases from J, leaving 11 bases between. This CDR3 comprises 15 residues. CDR3 bases: TGTGCCAGCAGTTTCCGGCGGGGTCACACCGGGGAGCTGTTTTTT. Amino acids: CASSFRRGHTGELFF.

This clonotype was detected ten times or more. The chain has TRBV14 and TRBJ2-1; 8 bases fit TRBD2. Germline CDR1 and CDR2: SGHDN and FVKESK. V trimming: 4 bases; J trimming: 7 bases; junction bases outside the gene matches: 9. The CDR3 contains 15 residues. The DNA for the CDR3 is TGTGCCAGCAGCCCCCAGCGCACGGGGGGGAATGAGCAGTTCTTC. Its protein is CASSPQRTGGNEQFF.

This clonotype appeared many times. V is TRBV5-1 and J is TRBJ2-1, with a tentative D call TRBD1 (6 bases). The V end was cut by 5 bases, the J end by 0 bases, with 15 bases between. CDR1 is SGHRS, CDR2 YFSETQ, per germline. This CDR3 is 16 amino acids long. In DNA, the CDR3 is TGCGCCAGCAGGTCATCTGGGACAAACTCCTACAATGAGCAGTTCTTC. This gives the protein CASRSSGTNSYNEQFF.

The chain joins TRBV6-6 to TRBJ2-7, with D uncertain. This CDR3 spans 13 amino acids. Trimming removed 3 bases at V and 4 bases at J, with 10 bases between. Germline V gene lookup returns CDR1 MNHNY and CDR2 SVGAGI (reference sequence). The CDR3 nucleotides read TGTGCCAGCAGTTATTCCACAGAGTACGAGCAGTACTTC. This translates into CASSYSTEYEQYF.

This clonotype has at least ten counts. V gene TRBV5-1 combines with J gene TRBJ2-1, with 10 bases aligning to TRBD2. The V segment lost 0 bases and the J segment 1 base; nucleotides outside the gene matches: 7. Germline assignment: CDR1 SGHRS and CDR2 YFSETQ. The CDR3 consists of 18 residues. CDR3 nucleotide sequence: TGCGCCAGCAGCTTGGCCTCGGTACTAGCGGGATCCTACAATGAGCAGTTCTTC. It yields the protein CASSLASVLAGSYNEQFF.

This clonotype was observed at least ten times. The V call is TRBV5-1, the J call TRBJ2-1; D is perhaps TRBD1 or TRBD2 (5 bases each). Germline loops: CDR1 SGHRS, CDR2 YFSETQ. The CDR3 has 19 residues. V lost 3 bases and J 3 bases, leaving 25 bases between the germline ends. The CDR3 region is CASSSYNPGTGNSYNEQFF. DNA of the CDR3: TGCGCCAGCAGCTCATACAACCCCGGGACGGGGAACAGCTACAATGAGCAGTTCTTC.

Ten or more counts support this clonotype. This chain links TRBV6-1 with TRBJ2-7; D might be TRBD1 (5 bases). The CDR3 is 15 amino acids. With 2 bases removed from V and 3 bases from J, the gap between germline ends came to 14 bases. Germline-derived CDR1 and CDR2 are MNHNS and SASEGT. The CDR3 is CASSELGGHNYEQYF. CDR3 nucleotide sequence: TGTGCCAGCAGTGAATTAGGCGGACACAACTACGAGCAGTACTTC.

This clonotype was observed many times. The chain links TRBV19 to TRBJ1-5, with D possibly matching TRBD1 (6 bases). The CDR3 has 15 residues. Trimming shortened V by 6 bases and J by 4 bases, and 16 bases separated the two germline ends. From germline, CDR1 is LNHDA and CDR2 SQIVND (reference sequence). In DNA, the CDR3 is TGTGCCAGTAGCCGGAGCATACAGGGAAATCAGCCCCAGCATTTT. Its translation is CASSRSIQGNQPQHF.

This clonotype came up many times. The CDR3 coding sequence is TGTGCCAGCACTACCGGGACAGGGGTGGACGAGCAGTACTTC. It is translated as CASTTGTGVDEQYF. The chain couples TRBV28 to TRBJ2-7; 10 bases agree with TRBD1. CDR1 and CDR2 from the germline V gene are MDHEN and SYDVKM. After removal of 7 bases from V and 5 bases from J, the junction contained 8 bases not matched to a gene. This CDR3 contains 14 residues.

This clonotype was seen at least ten times. The gene calls are TRBV20-1 and TRBJ1-3; perhaps TRBD1 as D (5 bases). V shed 1 base and J shed 4 bases, with 14 bases lying between them. CDR1 DFQATT and CDR2 SNEGSKA come from the germline V gene (reference sequence). This CDR3 is 15 amino acids long. The CDR3: CSARAGEAAGNTIYF. For the CDR3, the DNA is TGCAGTGCTAGAGCGGGGGAGGCAGCAGGAAACACCATATATTTT.

This clonotype has at least ten counts. The gene calls are TRBV4-2 and TRBJ2-6; 7 bases map to TRBD2. The V segment lost 0 bases and the J segment 2 bases; nucleotides outside the gene matches: 4. The CDR3 has 17 residues. Germline assignment: CDR1 LGHNA and CDR2 YNFKEQ. Here the CDR3 reads CASSQDWGGAGANVLTF. For the CDR3, the DNA is TGTGCCAGCAGCCAAGATTGGGGGGGAGCTGGGGCCAACGTCCTGACTTTC.

This clonotype was observed many times. J is TRBJ1-1 and V is TRBV28; no definite D call. CDR1 and CDR2 from the germline V gene are MDHEN and SYDVKM. The CDR3 runs 12 residues. With 7 bases removed from V and 1 base from J, the gap between germline ends came to 7 bases. The CDR3 DNA sequence: TGTGCCAGCAAACGGGCGAACACTGAAGCTTTCTTT. It translates to CASKRANTEAFF.

The sample holds many counts of this clonotype. This sequence joins TRBV12-3 or TRBV12-4 and TRBJ1-1; D is uncertain. V was pared by 8 bases and J by 0 bases, with 13 bases between. This CDR3 is built from 14 residues. Here the CDR3 DNA reads TGTGCCAGCGTCCTCCACGGAGTGAACACTGAAGCTTTCTTT. It specifies CASVLHGVNTEAFF.

This clonotype showed up just a few times. CDR3 nucleotide sequence: TGTGCCAGCAGCCCCGGACAGCCGTCGAACACCGGGGAGCTGTTTTTT. Translating it yields CASSPGQPSNTGELFF. This sequence joins TRBV7-4 and TRBJ2-2; tentatively, D is TRBD1 (6 bases). CDR1 is SGHVT and CDR2 is SQSDAQ in the germline V gene. This CDR3 spans 16 amino acids. V lost 5 bases and J lost 0, with 13 bases in between.

This clonotype has just a few counts. This CDR3 reads CSASPGTSGANVLTF. The DNA of the CDR3 is TGCAGTGCTAGTCCGGGAACCTCTGGGGCCAACGTCCTGACTTTC. V and J are TRBV20-1 and TRBJ2-6, with a possible D match to TRBD2 (5 bases). The V end lost 3 bases, the J end lost 0 bases, and 9 bases lay between the germline ends. Germline CDR1 is DFQATT and CDR2 is SNEGSKA (reference sequence). The CDR3 runs to 15 residues.

This clonotype occurred many times. The V and J genes are TRBV7-2 and TRBJ2-2; D remains ambiguous. V was pared by 5 bases and J by 4 bases, with 11 bases between. The CDR3 runs 14 residues. Germline CDR1 is SGHTA and CDR2 is FQGNSA. The CDR3 nucleotides are TGTGCCAGCAGCCCCAGGCAAGGCACCGGGGAGCTGTTTTTT. It translates to CASSPRQGTGELFF.

This clonotype was seen repeatedly, ten times or more. The chain is built from TRBV6-2 or TRBV6-3 and TRBJ1-1, with a possible D match to TRBD1 (5 bases). Per the germline V gene, CDR1 is MNHEY and CDR2 is SVGEGT. There are 13 residues in the CDR3. V dropped 6 bases and J dropped 0 bases, with 8 bases sitting between them. The CDR3: CASRTDMNTEAFF. CDR3 coding DNA: TGTGCCAGCAGGACGGACATGAACACTGAAGCTTTCTTT.

Many counts were recorded for this clonotype. This chain connects TRBV11-2 to TRBJ1-1, with 8 bases that match TRBD1. The germline CDR1 and CDR2 sequences are SGHAT and FQNNGV. The CDR3 totals 15 residues. The V and J ends lost 5 bases and 0 bases, in that order; junction bases with no gene match: 5. DNA for the CDR3: TGTGCCAGCAGCCTGAGACAGGGGATGAACACTGAAGCTTTCTTT. Encoded protein: CASSLRQGMNTEAFF.

This clonotype counts as medium-sized (0.01 to 0.1%). V usage is TRBV27 and J usage is TRBJ1-1; D is uncertain. The germline V gene has CDR1 MNHEY and CDR2 SMNVEV (reference sequence). The CDR3 is 15 amino acids. Trimming shortened V by 6 bases and J by 0 bases, and 14 bases separated the two germline ends. The CDR3 spells CASRPQRGLNTEAFF. CDR3 nucleotides: TGTGCCAGCAGGCCTCAAAGAGGCCTGAACACTGAAGCTTTCTTT.

This clonotype was recorded at least ten times. As DNA, the CDR3 is TGTGCCAGCTCACCAATGGACAGGGCTCCCGATGGCTACACCTTC. This gives the protein CASSPMDRAPDGYTF. The V and J genes are TRBV18 and TRBJ1-2, with TRBD1 matching over 8 bases. The junction had 8 bases not matched to a gene; V was cut back by 2 bases and J by 6 bases. Germline values: CDR1 KGHSH, CDR2 LQKENI. The CDR3 loop spans 15 amino acids.

With regard to this clonotype: The missing conserved phenylalanine or tryptophan at the end of this CDR3 makes a read error likely. The J gene is TRBJ1-4, the V gene TRBV7-2, with D unclear. V was pared by 6 bases and J by 8 bases, with 16 bases between. From germline, CDR1 is SGHTA and CDR2 FQGNSA. There are 14 residues in the CDR3. CDR3 sequence reads: CASRSPEAGEKLFL. CDR3 DNA sequence: TGTGCCAGCAGGTCCCCAGAGGCGGGCGAAAAACTGTTTTTG.

This clonotype was observed at least ten times. The chain recombines TRBV7-3 with TRBJ1-5; D is unresolved. Trimming removed 5 bases from V and 3 bases from J, with 8 bases in between. Germline V lookup: CDR1 SGHTA, CDR2 FQGTGA. CDR3 size: 13 residues. DNA for the CDR3: TGTGCCAGCAGCCGAGGCACCAATCAGCCCCAGCATTTT. Its protein product is CASSRGTNQPQHF.

In its sample, this clonotype was seen many times. This chain joins TRBV4-2 and TRBJ1-4, with D perhaps TRBD1 (5 bases). Germline V lookup: CDR1 LGHNA, CDR2 YNFKEQ. This CDR3 comprises 14 residues. V lost 1 base to trimming and J lost 8 bases, with 11 bases between them. CDR3 residues: CASSQGQGGEKLFF. The CDR3, as DNA: TGTGCCAGCAGCCAAGGGCAGGGAGGGGAAAAACTGTTTTTT.

The table lists this clonotype with many counts. This chain joins TRBV7-9 and TRBJ2-3, with 8 bases lining up with TRBD2. The junction had 3 bases not matched to a gene; V was cut back by 4 bases and J by 9 bases. This CDR3 spans 12 amino acids. CDR1 and CDR2 (germline): SEHNR, FQNEAQ (reference sequence). CDR3 loop: CASSSSGPTQYF. The CDR3 DNA is TGTGCCAGCAGCTCTAGCGGGCCCACGCAGTATTTT.

This clonotype was recorded at least ten times. This chain uses TRBV6-1 with TRBJ2-6, with a weak D call TRBD1 (5 bases). The CDR3 is 15 amino acids. Germline V gives CDR1 MNHNS, CDR2 SASEGT. Trimming left V 7 bases short and J 0 bases short, with 10 bases between. This chain's CDR3 is CASTLDSSGANVLTF. In DNA form, the CDR3 reads TGTGCCAGCACCTTAGACAGCTCTGGGGCCAACGTCCTGACTTTC.

This clonotype was picked up many times. The V and J genes are TRBV5-8 and TRBJ2-7, with D perhaps TRBD1 (5 bases). Germline CDR1 and CDR2: SGHTS and YDEGEE. This CDR3 has 14 residues. V lost 3 bases and J 3 bases, leaving 13 bases between the germline ends. As DNA, the CDR3 is TGTGCCAGCAGCTCAGGGCTCCCCTACTACGAGCAGTACTTC. Encoded protein: CASSSGLPYYEQYF.